This T cell receptor beta chain was found in a study of blood T cell repertoires in COVID-19. Looking at the study overall: From the United States, Italy and Spain came samples of acute and convalescent COVID-19.

Assignments of participants to cohorts depended upon their own reported clinical history. Either two negative PCRs, clearance, or symptom resolution qualified Cohort 3 donors as recovered. Per the study methods: Estimation of nucleated cell counts relied on the amplification of reference gene primers. Data came from immunoSEQ multiplex PCR; TCRdb stores just in-frame clones and leaves some out. That table supplies the V and J calls and clone size; D and trimming were determined from the DNA. Of around 210,000 clones detected, about 90% appear once; the ten largest clones hold roughly 8.4%. The CDR3 is 15 amino acids. From germline, CDR1 is MRHNA and CDR2 SNTAGT. Losses at the gene ends were 8 bases for V and 1 base for J; bases not matched to a gene: 8. This clone was seen only once.

The sequencing input was PBMCs or T cells enriched from blood (not recorded which). The V call is TRBV6-4, the J call TRBJ2-3, with 8 bases that match TRBD2. The clonotype comes from a young woman who had recovered from COVID-19. This CDR3 reads CASGPSGGGTDTQYF. The CDR3 nucleotides are TGTGCCAGCGGCCCTTCGGGGGGGGGCACAGATACGCAGTATTTT.